Listed below are T cell receptor beta chains from one sample, sequenced in a study of radiation and T cells in renal cell carcinoma. This table comes from immunoSEQ multiplex PCR, and its TCRdb copy is limited to in-frame clones, with some not included. Of 100,000 to 150,000 clones listed, 81% are singletons. The sequencing used blood, collected from a patient whose treatment included radiotherapy and nephrectomy. These receptors were taken from a man aged 50 to 59 with renal cell carcinoma. Both conserved end residues are part of each CDR3. D genes are given only for firm matches. Clone size is given for some rows only: seen once, a few or many times, or a class if the clone is expanded.

-	TRBV23-1	-	TRBJ1-2	TGCGCCAGCAGCTACCACGGCGGCGGACAGTATGGCTACACCTTC	CASSYHGGGQYGYTF
TRBD1	TRBV19	once	TRBJ2-2	TGTGCCAGTAGTATAGAAGGGACAGGGCGGACCGGGGAGCTGTTTTTT	CASSIEGTGRTGELFF
TRBD2	TRBV6-5	-	TRBJ2-7	TGTGCCAGCAGATTGGGACTAGCGGGAGTGTACGAGCAGTACTTC	CASRLGLAGVYEQYF
-	TRBV18	-	TRBJ2-1	TGTGCCAGCTCACTATCAAACAGGTACAATGAGCAGTTCTTC	CASSLSNRYNEQFF
-	TRBV4-1	-	TRBJ2-1	TGCGCCAGCAGCCAAGACAGGCCTACCTACAATGAGCAGTTCTTC	CASSQDRPTYNEQFF
TRBD2	TRBV27	once	TRBJ2-1	TGTGCCATCAGGGGAGGTGGACTAGCGGCAAATGAGCAGTTCTTC	CAIRGGGLAANEQFF
TRBD2	TRBV5-1	-	TRBJ2-1	TGCGCCAGCAGCTTGCCAGCGGGAGAGTCTGGTGAGCAGTTCTTC	CASSLPAGESGEQFF
TRBD1	TRBV27	many	TRBJ1-6	TGTGCCAGCAGTCATAACAGGGACAGCTCCTATAATTCACCCCTCCACTTT	CASSHNRDSSYNSPLHF
-	TRBV2	-	TRBJ1-6	TGTGCCAGCAGTGATTCCAGGGCTAATTCACCCCTCCACTTT	CASSDSRANSPLHF
TRBD2	TRBV5-1	-	TRBJ2-1	TGCGCCAGCAGCTTCCTAGCGGGGGGGCTCTATGAGCAGTTCTTC	CASSFLAGGLYEQFF
-	TRBV25-1	-	TRBJ2-3	TGTGCCAGCAGTGACATGGGCGCAGATACGCAGTATTTT	CASSDMGADTQYF